The 30 T cell receptor beta chains given below trace back to one sample, sequenced in a study of cytomegalovirus exposure and HLA in healthy donors. PCR amplification relied on 60 Vbeta primers (plus 13 Jbeta primers). Libraries were prepared by immunoSEQ multiplex PCR; TCRdb keeps only in-frame clonotypes and omits some of them. The data show about 150,000 clones, 70% to 85% seen once. Specimen: PBMCs. These receptors all stem from a man in his forties or fifties in good health and CMV-seropositive.

The DNA of the CDR3 is TGTGCCACCACGTTTCTGGGACAGGGGGCCAACGAGCAGTACTTC. It yields the protein CATTFLGQGANEQYF. The rearrangement joins TRBV6-6 to TRBJ2-7, with 12 nucleotides matching TRBD1. Germline CDR1 is MNHNY and CDR2 is SVGAGI (reference sequence). The CDR3 sequence is 15 residues long. V dropped 10 bases and J dropped 5; count of bases not matched to a gene: 12.

The rearrangement joins TRBV5-1 to TRBJ1-4; 10 bases match TRBD1. V was clipped by 0 bases and J by 7 bases; unmatched bases: 3. Germline CDR1 and CDR2: SGHRS and YFSETQ. The CDR3 extends over 15 amino acids. The CDR3 here is CASSLAGTGVEKLFF. In DNA form, the CDR3 reads TGCGCCAGCAGCTTGGCGGGGACAGGGGTTGAAAAACTGTTTTTT.

This clone was observed a few times. The chain combines TRBV6-1 with TRBJ1-5; TRBD1 is a possible D gene (5 bases). CDR1 is MNHNS, CDR2 SASEGT, per germline. The V end lost 6 bases, the J end lost 0 bases, and 9 bases lay between the germline ends. The CDR3 covers 14 residues. CDR3 loop: CASRGLYSNQPQHF. DNA of the CDR3: TGTGCCAGCAGGGGACTCTATAGCAATCAGCCCCAGCATTTT.

This clone has a single count. V and J are TRBV30 and TRBJ2-5; D may be TRBD2 (7 bases). Germline V gene sequence: CDR1 GTSNPN, CDR2 SVGIG (reference sequence). The CDR3 runs to 15 residues. The V gene lost 1 base and the J gene lost 5 bases, with 17 bases spanning the gap. The CDR3 reads CAWSGGGRRQETQYF. CDR3 sequence (DNA): TGTGCCTGGAGTGGGGGGGGCCGGCGTCAGGAGACCCAGTACTTC.

V gene TRBV6-1 combines with J gene TRBJ2-2; 13 bases agree with TRBD2. The CDR3 has 17 residues. V trimming: 3 bases; J trimming: 4 bases; junction bases outside the gene matches: 5. From germline, CDR1 is MNHNS and CDR2 SASEGT. The CDR3 DNA reads TGTGCCAGCAGTGACACTAGCGGGAGGGCCCGCACCGGGGAGCTGTTTTTT. This codes for CASSDTSGRARTGELFF.

CDR3 region: CASSRTGGNYEQYF. The DNA for the CDR3 is TGTGCCAGCAGCAGGACAGGGGGGAACTACGAGCAGTACTTC. The V call is TRBV5-6, the J call TRBJ2-7, with TRBD1 matching over 10 bases. The CDR3 runs to 14 residues. After removal of 4 bases from V and 3 bases from J, the junction contained 4 bases not matched to a gene. CDR1 and CDR2 from the germline V gene are SGHDT and YYEEEE.

V usage is TRBV7-3 and J usage is TRBJ2-3; 7 positions match TRBD2. The CDR3 runs to 16 residues. V lost 0 bases and J lost 1; bases outside the gene matches: 4. CDR1 SGHTA and CDR2 FQGTGA come from the germline V gene. The DNA of the CDR3 is TGTGCCAGCAGCTTAACGAGACGGGGGGGCACAGATACGCAGTATTTT. It yields the protein CASSLTRRGGTDTQYF.

The chain joins TRBV29-1 to TRBJ2-3, with a possible D match to TRBD1 (5 bases). CDR1 SQVTM and CDR2 ANQGSEA come from the germline V gene. The CDR3 has 14 residues. V was clipped by 3 bases and J by 0 bases, with 10 bases between them. CDR3 amino acids: CSVERQGSTDTQYF. CDR3 sequence (DNA): TGCAGCGTTGAGCGCCAGGGAAGCACAGATACGCAGTATTTT.

The rearrangement links TRBV6-1 to TRBJ1-2; TRBD1 might be the D (6 bases). Germline V gives CDR1 MNHNS, CDR2 SASEGT. The CDR3 runs 13 residues. With 8 bases removed from V and 8 bases from J, the gap between germline ends came to 18 bases. DNA of the CDR3: TGTGCCAGCGGGGGGGGCTTTGGAATGGGCTACACCTTC. This translates into CASGGGFGMGYTF.

This rearrangement joins TRBV5-1 to TRBJ1-4; D is ambiguous. Germline lookup yields CDR1 SGHRS and CDR2 YFSETQ. This CDR3 has 16 amino acids. V lost 4 bases and J lost 0, with 13 bases in between. CDR3 region: CASSPGGIATNEKLFF. CDR3 coding DNA: TGCGCCAGCAGCCCAGGAGGTATTGCAACTAATGAAAAACTGTTTTTT.

The rearrangement uses TRBV6-1 and TRBJ2-7; D possibly corresponds to TRBD2 (6 bases). The V and J ends lost 8 bases and 3 bases respectively, with 14 bases between them. This CDR3 has 13 amino acids. CDR1 and CDR2 (germline): MNHNS, SASEGT. The CDR3 DNA reads TGTGCCAGCCTGATGACAGCGGGCTACGAGCAGTACGTC. Its protein product is CASLMTAGYEQYV.

This clone was detected only a few times. The gene calls are TRBV6-1 and TRBJ2-5; TRBD1 matches 9 bases. The CDR3 is 15 residues long. Germline assignment: CDR1 MNHNS and CDR2 SASEGT. J was trimmed by 5 bases and V by 6 bases; bases with no gene match: 10. The CDR3 region has the DNA TGTGCCAGCAGAAGAGGACAGGGGATTTTGGAGACCCAGTACTTC. Amino acid sequence: CASRRGQGILETQYF.

The chain is built from TRBV10-2 and TRBJ1-2; D ambiguous. This CDR3 has 13 residues. V was clipped by 5 bases and J by 0 bases, with 7 bases between them. In germline, CDR1 is WSHSY, CDR2 SAAADI. For the CDR3, the DNA is TGCGCCAGCAGTTCCACTTCTAACTATGGCTACACCTTC. Residues: CASSSTSNYGYTF.

CDR3 region: CASSLDGQASPGYTF. Written as DNA, the CDR3 is TGCGCCAGCAGCTTGGATGGACAGGCTTCTCCTGGCTACACCTTC. The gene calls are TRBV5-1 and TRBJ1-2; 7 positions agree with TRBD1. The CDR3 runs 15 residues. Germline V gives CDR1 SGHRS, CDR2 YFSETQ. V dropped 0 bases and J dropped 7; count of bases not matched to a gene: 9.

This clone was counted a single time. The identical CDR3 is also encoded by other nucleotide sequences in the sample. The chain employs TRBV10-2 and TRBJ2-3, with 10 bases that match TRBD2. The germline CDR1 and CDR2 sequences are WSHSY and SAAADI. This CDR3 region has 15 residues. The V segment lost 6 bases and the J segment 1 base; nucleotides outside the gene matches: 4. The chain's CDR3 is CASRAGTSGTDTQYF. The CDR3 DNA reads as TGCGCCAGCAGAGCCGGGACTAGCGGCACAGATACGCAGTATTTT.

The J gene is TRBJ1-5, the V gene TRBV5-6, with D unclear. Looked up from germline, CDR1 is SGHDT and CDR2 is YYEEEE. Trimming removed 4 bases at V and 3 bases at J, with 17 bases between. This CDR3 region has 16 residues. The CDR3 DNA reads TGTGCCAGCAGCCGTGGGTATCGGGAGCCCAATCAGCCCCAGCATTTT. This sequence encodes CASSRGYREPNQPQHF.

The chain uses TRBV9 and TRBJ1-4; 8 nucleotides align to TRBD1. The V gene end was trimmed by 4 bases and the J gene end by 7 bases; junction bases not matched to a gene: 9. Germline CDR1 and CDR2: SGDLS and YYNGEE. The CDR3 covers 15 residues. The CDR3 loop is CASSSSDREAEKLFF. As DNA, the CDR3 is TGTGCCAGCAGCTCATCGGACAGGGAGGCTGAAAAACTGTTTTTT.

This chain joins TRBV7-2 and TRBJ2-2; 7 nucleotides match TRBD1. In germline, CDR1 is SGHTA, CDR2 FQGNSA. V shed 5 bases, J shed 8 bases, and the junction held 11 bases outside the gene matches. The CDR3 has 15 amino acids. The CDR3 spells CASSPHRGPAGELFF. The DNA for the CDR3 is TGTGCCAGCAGCCCACACAGGGGTCCCGCTGGGGAGCTGTTTTTT. Variable domain in full (rest from reference TRBV7-2 and TRBJ2-2): GAGVSQSPSNKVTEKGKDVELRCDPISGHTALYWYRQSLGQGLEFLIYFQGNSAPDKSGLPSDRFSAERTGGSVSTLTIQRTQQEDSAVYLCASSPHRGPAGELFFGEGSRLTVL.

J is TRBJ2-7 and V is TRBV6-1; D is unclear. This CDR3 comprises 14 residues. Germline V gives CDR1 MNHNS, CDR2 SASEGT. The V and J ends lost 0 bases and 1 base respectively, with 7 bases between them. CDR3 amino acids: CASSEARQSYEQYF. The CDR3 coding sequence is TGTGCCAGCAGTGAAGCGAGGCAGTCCTACGAGCAGTACTTC.

The rearrangement links TRBV2 to TRBJ1-5; no reliable D call. Per the germline V gene, CDR1 is SNHLY and CDR2 is FYNNEI. CDR3 size: 15 residues. Between the trimmed V and J ends, which lost 6 bases and 2 bases, there was a span of 14 bases. The CDR3 DNA reads as TGTGCCAGCAGCTGGGGTTTCGGGGGCAATCAGCCCCAGCATTTT. Translating gives CASSWGFGGNQPQHF.

In its sample, this clone was seen once. The sample holds other DNA sequences that translate to the same CDR3. This rearrangement joins TRBV29-1 to TRBJ2-7; 11 nucleotides agree with TRBD1. Germline V gene lookup returns CDR1 SQVTM and CDR2 ANQGSEA. This CDR3 region has 14 residues. V lost 4 bases, J lost 1 base, and 3 bases stayed unmatched. The chain's CDR3 is CSVGGDRGSYEQYF. As DNA, the CDR3 is TGCAGCGTTGGAGGGGACAGGGGGTCCTACGAGCAGTACTTC.

The CDR3 nucleotides are TGTGCCACCGGTCGTAAAAGCACAGATACGCAGTATTTT. This codes for CATGRKSTDTQYF. The chain links TRBV2 to TRBJ2-3; the D is unclear. Looked up from germline, CDR1 is SNHLY and CDR2 is FYNNEI. The CDR3 runs 13 residues. The ends were cut back, 10 bases at V and 0 bases at J, with 11 bases in the middle.

The chain links TRBV28 to TRBJ2-5; D gene unclear. Germline CDR1 reads MDHEN; CDR2 reads SYDVKM. The germline V and J ends were trimmed by 1 base and 9 bases, with 9 bases remaining between them. This CDR3 comprises 12 residues. The CDR3 DNA follows: TGTGCCAGCAGTTTATCAGATCGGGCCCAGTACTTC. As protein: CASSLSDRAQYF.

The gene calls are TRBV19 and TRBJ1-2; the match to TRBD1 covers 9 bases. With V trimmed by 7 bases and J by 2 bases, 8 bases remained unmatched. CDR1 is LNHDA and CDR2 is SQIVND in the germline V gene (reference sequence). The CDR3 totals 15 residues. The CDR3 region is CASNSGDRVNYGYTF. The CDR3 DNA reads TGTGCCAGTAATTCTGGGGACAGGGTCAACTATGGCTACACCTTC.

V gene TRBV29-1 combines with J gene TRBJ2-1; D remains ambiguous. The CDR3 runs 13 residues. V dropped 4 bases and J dropped 3 bases, with 10 bases sitting between them. CDR1 is SQVTM and CDR2 is ANQGSEA in the germline V gene. The CDR3 region has the DNA TGCAGCGTTGCCGGTGATTTCTACAATGAGCAGTTCTTC. Protein sequence: CSVAGDFYNEQFF.

This clone showed up just once. The chain carries TRBV19 and TRBJ1-1; D perhaps matches TRBD1 (5 bases). The V and J ends lost 3 bases and 0 bases respectively, with 8 bases between them. Germline loops: CDR1 LNHDA, CDR2 SQIVND (reference sequence). The CDR3 consists of 14 residues. DNA for the CDR3: TGTGCCAGTAGTATCCGGGGGGTGAACACTGAAGCTTTCTTT. This gives the protein CASSIRGVNTEAFF.

This sequence joins TRBV19 and TRBJ1-5; D ambiguous. The length of the CDR3 is 14 residues. Germline CDR1 is LNHDA and CDR2 is SQIVND (reference sequence). V gave up 3 bases and J gave up 7 bases, with 13 bases separating them. Here the CDR3 DNA reads TGTGCCAGTAGTATCAGAGGGCTGGGGCAGCCCCAGCATTTT. Translated: CASSIRGLGQPQHF.

The chain is built from TRBV5-4 and TRBJ1-2; TRBD1 might be the D (5 bases). Germline values: CDR1 SGHNT, CDR2 YYREEE (reference sequence). Trimming removed 3 bases from V and 4 bases from J, with 16 bases in between. There are 15 residues in the CDR3. In nucleotides, the CDR3 is TGTGCCAGCAGCTCCAGACAAGGGGTTGTCTATGGCTACACCTTC. Protein: CASSSRQGVVYGYTF.

The CDR3 sequence: CASSSQGDTQYF. CDR3 DNA: TGTGCCAGCAGTTCCCAGGGAGATACGCAGTATTTT. The rearrangement links TRBV6-1 to TRBJ2-3; D perhaps matches TRBD1 (5 bases). V was pared by 5 bases and J by 5 bases, with 8 bases between. The CDR3 runs to 12 residues. The germline V gene encodes CDR1 MNHNS and CDR2 SASEGT.

This clone was counted a single time. The rearrangement uses TRBV7-9 and TRBJ2-2, with 9 nucleotides matching TRBD1. The length of the CDR3 is 18 residues. CDR1 SEHNR and CDR2 FQNEAQ come from the germline V gene (reference sequence). V shed 4 bases and J 0 bases; nucleotides not matched to a gene: 9. CDR3 coding DNA: TGTGCCAGCAGCTCGTTGGGGACAGGGATGTCGAACACCGGGGAGCTGTTTTTT. The encoded protein is CASSSLGTGMSNTGELFF. Filled out from reference TRBV7-9 and TRBJ2-2, the complete variable domain reads DTGVSQNPRHKITKRGQNVTFRCDPISEHNRLYWYRQTLGQGPEFLTYFQNEAQLEKSRLLSDRFSAERPKGSFSTLEIQRTEQGDSAMYLCASSSLGTGMSNTGELFFGEGSRLTVL.